Sequencing of this T cell receptor (beta chain) was carried out in a study of T-cell memory formation after mild COVID-19. Study-wide results and limits: CD4+ bias marked clones expanding day 15 to 37, unlike balanced contracting clones. Those CD4+ clones that contracted were mainly in CM and EM (CD8+ ones in EMRA).

This clonotype was seen only a few times. The antigen remains unidentified. Using its own MiXCR run on the 5' RACE reads, TCRdb lists one record per CDR3 protein. The sample carries about 500,000 distinct CDR3 sequences, roughly 22% recorded once. This receptor was identified in an adult woman who had mild COVID-19 (a few samples of this study predate the infection). Cell type and time point are not known. Sample: PBMCs or a T cell subset sorted from them (not recorded which).

The CDR3, as DNA: TGTGCCAGCGGCCAGGGAGCGTTAGGGAAACAGACCGGGGAGCTGTTTTTT. Amino acid sequence: CASGQGALGKQTGELFF. The V and J genes are TRBV7-9 and TRBJ2-2; D possibly matches TRBD1 or TRBD2 (5 bases each). Trimming took 8 bases from V and 5 from J, leaving 24 bases between them. Germline V gene sequence: CDR1 SEHNR, CDR2 FQNEAQ (reference sequence). The CDR3 totals 17 residues. Filled out from reference TRBV7-9 and TRBJ2-2, the complete variable domain reads DTGVSQNPRHKITKRGQNVTFRCDPISEHNRLYWYRQTLGQGPEFLTYFQNEAQLEKSRLLSDRFSAERPKGSFSTLEIQRTEQGDSAMYLCASGQGALGKQTGELFFGEGSRLTVL.